This TCR beta chain was profiled in a study of blood T cells in healthy people across ages. Study observations and caveats: Estimates based on one million T cells were treated as lower bounds.

V was shortened by 4 bases and J by 9 bases, with 6 bases between the two germline ends. This CDR3 has 11 amino acids. Germline V gene sequence: CDR1 SNHLY, CDR2 FYNNEI. Primed by a sample-barcoded 5' primer and a J-beta primer mix, a second PCR proceeded for about 7 to 12 cycles. TCRdb called the 5' RACE reads again in MiXCR, with one record for every CDR3 protein. In the table there are about 780,000 distinct CDR3 sequences, around half of which are singletons. There are a few counts of this clonotype. What it binds is unknown. The specimen was blood. The chain is built from TRBV2 and TRBJ2-2; no reliable D call. This clonotype was obtained from an elderly man in good health. CDR3 bases: TGTGCCAGCAGTGGGGAATGGGAGCTGTTTTTT. Protein product: CASSGEWELFF.